The T cell receptor beta chain under discussion was sequenced for a study of T cells in Graves' hyperthyroidism and ophthalmopathy. V was pared by 5 bases and J by 9 bases, with 12 bases of the junction left unmatched. In germline, CDR1 is PRHDT, CDR2 FYEKMQ (reference sequence). The CDR3 runs 14 residues. The study based diagnoses on clinical symptoms, serum thyroxine and TRAb, thyroid ultrasound and orbital computed tomography. Authors of the study amplified TCR beta CDR3 regions from RNA transcripts. HTBI primers drove first-round RT-PCR of the TCR CDR3. MiXCR, run by TCRdb on the multiplex PCR reads, gives a single entry per CDR3 protein. This sample has 450,000 to 550,000 distinct CDR3 sequences, with approximately 25% found just once.

The sequencing sample was made of blood. The chain combines TRBV13 with TRBJ2-7; 8 bases agree with TRBD1. The sequence was obtained from a woman in her 30s with Graves' ophthalmopathy. DNA for the CDR3: TGTGCCAGCAGCCGGACAGGGATTAGGGTGTGGCAGTACTTC. Residues: CASSRTGIRVWQYF.